This passage covers 30 T cell receptor beta chains from one sample sequenced in a study of T cells after yellow fever vaccination. TCRdb reprocessed the 5' RACE reads with MiXCR, giving one entry per CDR3 protein. Of 500,000 to 650,000 distinct CDR3 sequences listed, around a sixth are singletons. The sequencing here drew on PBMCs, taken 5 days after the first yellow fever vaccination. These receptors came from a man between 18 and 29 years old who received the YFV17D yellow fever vaccine.

The chain has TRBV7-2 and TRBJ2-2, with D perhaps assigned TRBD1 or TRBD2 (5 bases each). The germline V gene has CDR1 SGHTA and CDR2 FQGNSA. Trimming removed 5 bases at V and 8 bases at J, with 12 bases between. There are 13 residues in the CDR3. The CDR3 spells CASSTQGVGELFF. In DNA, the CDR3 is TGTGCCAGCAGCACTCAGGGAGTGGGGGAGCTGTTTTTT.

The CDR3 DNA sequence: TGTGCCAGCAGCCCGTGGGCCGGGACAGGGGGCGAAGGTGAGCAGTTCTTC. This gives the protein CASSPWAGTGGEGEQFF. V is TRBV3-1 and J is TRBJ2-1, with 12 bases matching TRBD1. Trimming at V came to 4 bases and at J to 9 bases, leaving 13 bases not matched to a gene. CDR1 is LGHDT, CDR2 YNNKEL, per germline (reference sequence). The CDR3 has 17 residues.

This clonotype was seen at least ten times. V gene TRBV27 combines with J gene TRBJ2-1; maybe TRBD1 (6 bases). V gave up 5 bases and J gave up 0 bases, with 8 bases separating them. Germline assignment: CDR1 MNHEY and CDR2 SMNVEV (reference sequence). The CDR3 sequence is 14 residues long. The CDR3 nucleotides are TGTGCCAGCAGTGAGGACAGCTCCTACAATGAGCAGTTCTTC. It specifies CASSEDSSYNEQFF.

J is TRBJ1-1 and V is TRBV10-3; unclear D gene. Germline CDR1 reads ENHRY; CDR2 reads SYGVKD. V shed 4 bases and J shed 6 bases, with 24 bases lying between them. The CDR3 loop spans 17 amino acids. CDR3 in amino acids: CAISGAPTYRNDAEAFF. CDR3 in DNA: TGTGCCATCAGTGGGGCCCCTACATACCGGAATGACGCTGAAGCTTTCTTT.

The rearrangement uses TRBV10-2 and TRBJ2-6, with TRBD2 as a possible D gene (5 bases). The germline CDR1 and CDR2 sequences are WSHSY and SAAADI. The CDR3 length is 16 residues. The ends were cut back, 8 bases at V and 0 bases at J, with 14 bases in the middle. CDR3 residues: CASLKGRGSGANVLTF. DNA of the CDR3: TGCGCCAGCCTAAAGGGCCGGGGCTCTGGGGCCAACGTCCTGACTTTC.

There are a few counts of this clonotype. The chain employs TRBV28 and TRBJ2-7; the match to TRBD1 covers 9 bases. The CDR3 is 15 amino acids. The J segment lost 5 bases and the V segment lost 5 bases, leaving 10 bases of the junction unmatched. CDR1 and CDR2 from the germline V gene are MDHEN and SYDVKM. In DNA, the CDR3 is TGTGCCAGCAGTAAAACAGGGGGCGTTTTCAACGAGCAGTACGTC. Protein product: CASSKTGGVFNEQYV.

The CDR3 DNA sequence: TGTGCCAGCAGCCCTGCAGCGGGGATGACAGATACGCAGTATTTT. This codes for CASSPAAGMTDTQYF. The chain combines TRBV7-3 with TRBJ2-3; 7 bases line up with TRBD2. CDR1 and CDR2 from the germline V gene are SGHTA and FQGTGA. J was trimmed by 3 bases and V by 5 bases; bases with no gene match: 8. The CDR3 is 15 amino acids.

In its sample, this clonotype was seen a few times. The V and J genes are TRBV27 and TRBJ2-2, with D unresolved. Germline CDR1 and CDR2: MNHEY and SMNVEV (reference sequence). Trimming stripped 3 bases from V and 5 bases from J, with 16 bases between. This CDR3 contains 16 residues. CDR3 in DNA: TGTGCCAGCAGTTTCTTCGGCAGCATCCTAACCGGGGAGCTGTTTTTT. Its translation: CASSFFGSILTGELFF.

The CDR3 sequence: CASSLTRTGNGYTF. CDR3 bases: TGCGCCAGCAGCTTGACCCGGACAGGGAATGGCTACACCTTC. The chain recombines TRBV5-1 with TRBJ1-2, with TRBD1 matching 8 bases. Germline trimming cut 1 base from V and 6 bases from J; bases unmatched to any gene: 5. The CDR3 runs 14 residues. Germline CDR1 reads SGHRS; CDR2 reads YFSETQ.

This chain links TRBV4-1 with TRBJ2-3; TRBD2 matches at 8 bases. The trim removed 0 bases at V and 12 bases at J, leaving 5 bases unmatched. This CDR3 has 13 amino acids. From germline, CDR1 is MGHRA and CDR2 YSYEKL. CDR3 amino acids: CASSQDGTRTQYF. CDR3 DNA: TGCGCCAGCAGCCAAGATGGGACTAGAACACAGTATTTT.

The rearrangement joins TRBV4-2 to TRBJ1-2; D perhaps matches TRBD1 (5 bases). The CDR3 has 15 amino acids. Germline V gene sequence: CDR1 LGHNA, CDR2 YNFKEQ. V lost 0 bases and J lost 6, with 14 bases in between. The CDR3 DNA sequence: TGTGCCAGCAGCCAAGACTGGAGGGGTAGTGATGGCTACACCTTC. This translates into CASSQDWRGSDGYTF.

This clonotype was counted a few times. J is TRBJ1-1 and V is TRBV6-1; the match to TRBD1 covers 12 bases. V shed 4 bases, J shed 4 bases, and the junction held 4 bases outside the gene matches. Germline values: CDR1 MNHNS, CDR2 SASEGT. The CDR3 has 15 residues. CDR3 sequence: CASSAWDRGLTEAFF. The CDR3 DNA sequence: TGTGCCAGCAGTGCGTGGGACAGGGGGCTCACTGAAGCTTTCTTT.

This clonotype occurred many times. V gene TRBV28 combines with J gene TRBJ2-7; D might be TRBD1 (6 bases). This CDR3 has 13 amino acids. Germline CDR1 is MDHEN and CDR2 is SYDVKM. V lost 8 bases to trimming and J lost 2 bases, with 13 bases between them. The CDR3 reads CASGAGTPYEQYF. The CDR3 coding sequence is TGTGCCAGCGGGGCCGGGACACCCTACGAGCAGTACTTC.

CDR3 sequence reads: CASSYTASYGYTF. CDR3 DNA: TGTGCCAGCAGTTACACGGCCTCCTATGGCTACACCTTC. The V call is TRBV12-3 or TRBV12-4, the J call TRBJ1-2; D not certain. The V end was cut by 4 bases, the J end by 4 bases, with 10 bases between. The CDR3 spans 13 residues.

The V gene is TRBV12-3 or TRBV12-4, the J gene TRBJ1-2, with 7 positions matching TRBD1. Trimming cost V 4 bases and J 5 bases; bases outside gene matches: 7. The CDR3 loop spans 14 amino acids. As DNA, the CDR3 is TGTGCCAGCAGTTCCAGTGACAGGGTATATGGCTACACCTTC. Residues: CASSSSDRVYGYTF.

This clonotype was counted a few times. The chain uses TRBV4-1 and TRBJ2-2; D is perhaps TRBD2 (5 bases). Trimming stripped 0 bases from V and 6 bases from J, with 8 bases between. The CDR3 spans 14 residues. Germline CDR1 and CDR2: MGHRA and YSYEKL. The CDR3 protein is CASSQEGEAGELFF. As DNA, the CDR3 is TGCGCCAGCAGCCAAGAGGGAGAAGCCGGGGAGCTGTTTTTT.

The J gene is TRBJ2-1, the V gene TRBV5-1; D may correspond to TRBD1 or TRBD2 (5 bases each). Per germline, CDR1 SGHRS and CDR2 YFSETQ. The germline V and J ends were trimmed by 5 bases and 8 bases, with 11 bases remaining between them. This CDR3 is 12 amino acids long. The CDR3 sequence is CASSRDGDEQFF. In nucleotides, the CDR3 is TGCGCCAGCAGTAGGGACGGTGATGAGCAGTTCTTC.

This rearrangement joins TRBV6-1 to TRBJ1-5; D not certain. The CDR3 sequence is 15 residues long. CDR1 is MNHNS, CDR2 SASEGT, per germline. With 5 bases removed from V and 0 bases from J, the gap between germline ends came to 11 bases. The CDR3 loop reads CASSPRADSNQPQHF. CDR3 sequence (DNA): TGTGCCAGCAGTCCCCGGGCTGATAGCAATCAGCCCCAGCATTTT.

V and J are TRBV12-3 or TRBV12-4 and TRBJ1-2; the D is unclear. This CDR3 region has 12 residues. V lost 7 bases, J lost 7 bases, and 13 bases lay in between. The CDR3 reads CASTSGMRGYTF. CDR3 DNA: TGTGCCAGCACCTCCGGGATGCGTGGCTACACCTTC.

The gene calls are TRBV7-3 and TRBJ2-5, with TRBD2 identical over 9 bases. This CDR3 comprises 15 residues. Losses at the gene ends were 3 bases for V and 4 bases for J; bases not matched to a gene: 6. Germline V lookup: CDR1 SGHTA, CDR2 FQGTGA. For the CDR3, the DNA is TGTGCCAGCAGCTTGCTAGCGGGGCGATTAGAGACCCAGTACTTC. Its translation is CASSLLAGRLETQYF. Full variable domain (outside the CDR3, taken from reference TRBV7-3 and TRBJ2-5): GAGVSQTPSNKVTEKGKYVELRCDPISGHTALYWYRQSLGQGPEFLIYFQGTGAADDSGLPNDRFFAVRPEGSVSTLKIQRTERGDSAVYLCASSLLAGRLETQYFGPGTRLLVL.

This clonotype has just a few counts. The chain recombines TRBV27 with TRBJ2-1, with 12 bases that match TRBD2. Per the germline V gene, CDR1 is MNHEY and CDR2 is SMNVEV (reference sequence). This CDR3 contains 17 residues. V lost 3 bases, J lost 8 bases, and 11 bases stayed unmatched. In DNA form, the CDR3 reads TGTGCCAGCAGTTTCCGACTAGCGGGGGCTCCCTGGGATGAGCAGTTCTTC. This sequence encodes CASSFRLAGAPWDEQFF.

V usage is TRBV10-3 and J usage is TRBJ2-2; D remains unclear. CDR3 size: 13 residues. CDR1 ENHRY and CDR2 SYGVKD come from the germline V gene. Trimming removed 10 bases from V and 7 bases from J, with 16 bases in between. In DNA form, the CDR3 reads TGTGCCACTTCCCCCAGTCTAAACGGGGAGCTGTTTTTT. Its protein is CATSPSLNGELFF.

To note about this clonotype: The conserved phenylalanine or tryptophan normally closing the CDR3 is absent here, so this likely arose from a read error. The chain combines TRBV5-1 with TRBJ1-1; D gene uncertain. Germline-derived CDR1 and CDR2 are SGHRS and YFSETQ. The V end lost 4 bases, the J end lost 1 base, and 14 bases lay between the germline ends. The CDR3 loop spans 15 amino acids. CDR3 protein: CASSPQIRGNTEAFS. For the CDR3, the DNA is TGCGCCAGCAGCCCCCAGATTCGCGGGAACACTGAAGCTTTCTCT.

This sequence joins TRBV18 and TRBJ2-7; 8 bases map to TRBD2. Trimming took 3 bases from V and 6 from J; bases not matched to a gene: 13. The CDR3 has 16 residues. The germline gives CDR1 KGHSH, CDR2 LQKENI. In DNA, the CDR3 is TGTGCCAGCTCACCGGCGGCTAGCGGGCCTTGGATCGAGCAGTACGTC. This sequence encodes CASSPAASGPWIEQYV.

The chain carries TRBV19 and TRBJ2-3, with D possibly being TRBD2 (6 bases). CDR1 is LNHDA, CDR2 SQIVND, per germline (reference sequence). The germline V and J ends were trimmed by 4 bases and 10 bases, with 18 bases remaining between them. CDR3 length equals 14 residues. This CDR3 reads CASSNWGEDFAQYF. The CDR3 bases are TGTGCCAGTAGTAACTGGGGGGAGGATTTTGCGCAGTATTTT.

This clonotype appeared a few times. The rearrangement joins TRBV30 to TRBJ2-3, with 14 bases matching TRBD2. Germline CDR1 reads GTSNPN; CDR2 reads SVGIG (reference sequence). J lost 5 bases, V lost 7 bases, and 11 bases had no gene match. This CDR3 region has 16 residues. Here the CDR3 reads CASTLTSGGALDTQYF. CDR3 DNA sequence: TGTGCCTCTACGCTGACTAGCGGGGGGGCGTTAGATACGCAGTATTTT.

This clonotype was detected a few times. J is TRBJ2-1 and V is TRBV2, with 9 nucleotides matching TRBD2. This CDR3 comprises 15 residues. The trim removed 6 bases at V and 3 bases at J, leaving 6 bases unmatched. The germline V gene has CDR1 SNHLY and CDR2 FYNNEI. CDR3 in DNA: TGTGCCAGCAGCAAACTAGCGGGCGGCTACAATGAGCAGTTCTTC. Protein product: CASSKLAGGYNEQFF.

The chain is built from TRBV4-3 and TRBJ2-3; D might be TRBD1 or TRBD2, each matching 5 bases. The CDR3 has 18 amino acids. Trimming stripped 0 bases from V and 1 base from J, with 17 bases between. CDR1 and CDR2 (germline): LGHNA, YSLEER. The chain's CDR3 is CASSQDRPRGGGTDTQYF. As DNA, the CDR3 is TGCGCCAGCAGCCAAGACCGCCCTCGTGGGGGAGGCACAGATACGCAGTATTTT.

This rearrangement joins TRBV20-1 to TRBJ2-7, with 7 bases identical to TRBD2. Unmatched junction bases numbered 8, after V lost 6 bases and J lost 0 bases. CDR3 length: 14 residues. Germline CDR1 is DFQATT and CDR2 is SNEGSKA (reference sequence). CDR3 sequence reads: CSALSGALSYEQYV. The CDR3 DNA sequence: TGCAGTGCCCTAAGCGGGGCCCTCTCCTACGAGCAGTACGTC.

This clonotype was counted between two and nine times. The gene calls are TRBV27 and TRBJ1-4, with a weak D call TRBD1 (6 bases). Trimming took off 4 bases at V and 8 bases at J, with 14 bases between the two ends. This CDR3 has 14 amino acids. Germline V gives CDR1 MNHEY, CDR2 SMNVEV (reference sequence). In DNA form, the CDR3 reads TGTGCCAGCAGTTGGACCAGGGGAGGAGAAAAACTGTTTTTT. It is translated as CASSWTRGGEKLFF.